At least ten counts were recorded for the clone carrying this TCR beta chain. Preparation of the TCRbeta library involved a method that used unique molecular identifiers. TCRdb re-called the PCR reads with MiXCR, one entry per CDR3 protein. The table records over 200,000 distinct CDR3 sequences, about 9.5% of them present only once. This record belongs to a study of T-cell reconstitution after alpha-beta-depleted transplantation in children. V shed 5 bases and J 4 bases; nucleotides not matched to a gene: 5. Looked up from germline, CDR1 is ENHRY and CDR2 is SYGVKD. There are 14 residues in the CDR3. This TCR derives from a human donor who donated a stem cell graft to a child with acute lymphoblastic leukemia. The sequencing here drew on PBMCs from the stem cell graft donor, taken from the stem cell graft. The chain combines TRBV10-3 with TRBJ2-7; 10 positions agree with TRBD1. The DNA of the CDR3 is TGTGCCATCAGTCCCGGGACAGGGGTGTACGAGCAGTACTTC. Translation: CAISPGTGVYEQYF.